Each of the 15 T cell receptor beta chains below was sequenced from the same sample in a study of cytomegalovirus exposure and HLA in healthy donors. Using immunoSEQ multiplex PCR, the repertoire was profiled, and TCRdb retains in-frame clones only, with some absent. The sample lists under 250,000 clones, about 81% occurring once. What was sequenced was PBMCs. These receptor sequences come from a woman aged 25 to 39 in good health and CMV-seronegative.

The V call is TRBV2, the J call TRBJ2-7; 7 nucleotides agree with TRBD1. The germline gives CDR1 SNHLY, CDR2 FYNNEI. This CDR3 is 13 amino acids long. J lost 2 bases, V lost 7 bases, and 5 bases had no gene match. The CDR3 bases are TGTGCCAGCAACCTGGGACAGCCCTACGAGCAGTACTTC. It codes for CASNLGQPYEQYF.

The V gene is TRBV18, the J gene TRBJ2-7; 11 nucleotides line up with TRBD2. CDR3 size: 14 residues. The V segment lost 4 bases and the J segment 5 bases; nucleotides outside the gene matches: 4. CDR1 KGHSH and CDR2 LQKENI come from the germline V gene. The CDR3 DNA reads TGTGCCAGCTCACTAGCGGGAGGGCCCCACGAGCAGTACTTC. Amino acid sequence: CASSLAGGPHEQYF.

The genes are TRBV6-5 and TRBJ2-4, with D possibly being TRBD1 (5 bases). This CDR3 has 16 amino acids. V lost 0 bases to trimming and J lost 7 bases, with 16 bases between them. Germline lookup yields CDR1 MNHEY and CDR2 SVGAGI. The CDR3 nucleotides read TGTGCCAGCAGTTACTCGGCAGGGCCGGGCGAGAACATTCAGTACTTC. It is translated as CASSYSAGPGENIQYF.

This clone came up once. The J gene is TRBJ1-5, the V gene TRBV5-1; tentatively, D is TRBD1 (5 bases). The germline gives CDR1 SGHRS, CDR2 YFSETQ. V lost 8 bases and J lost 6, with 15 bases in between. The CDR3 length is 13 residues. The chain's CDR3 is CASRRGVGQPQHF. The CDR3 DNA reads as TGCGCCAGTAGGAGGGGTGTAGGTCAGCCCCAGCATTTT.

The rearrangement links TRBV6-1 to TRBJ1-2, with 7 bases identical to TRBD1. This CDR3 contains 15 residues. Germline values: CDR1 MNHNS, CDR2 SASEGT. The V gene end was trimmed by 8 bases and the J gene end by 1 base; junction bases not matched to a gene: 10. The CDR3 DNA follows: TGTGCCAGCCTCAAAATGACAGGGATTAACTATGGCTACACCTTC. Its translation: CASLKMTGINYGYTF.

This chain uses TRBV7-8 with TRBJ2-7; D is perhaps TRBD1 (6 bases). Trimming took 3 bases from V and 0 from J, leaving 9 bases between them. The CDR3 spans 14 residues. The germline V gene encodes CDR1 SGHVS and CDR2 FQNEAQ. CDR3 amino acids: CASSFGRGSYEQYF. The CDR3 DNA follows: TGTGCCAGCAGCTTTGGCAGGGGCTCCTACGAGCAGTACTTC.

The CDR3 coding sequence is TGCAGTGCTAAAGCCGAGACCCAGTACTTC. Amino acids: CSAKAETQYF. This chain links TRBV20-1 with TRBJ2-5; D not resolved. The germline V and J ends were trimmed by 4 bases and 5 bases, with 5 bases remaining between them. Germline assignment: CDR1 DFQATT and CDR2 SNEGSKA (reference sequence). The CDR3 is 10 residues long.

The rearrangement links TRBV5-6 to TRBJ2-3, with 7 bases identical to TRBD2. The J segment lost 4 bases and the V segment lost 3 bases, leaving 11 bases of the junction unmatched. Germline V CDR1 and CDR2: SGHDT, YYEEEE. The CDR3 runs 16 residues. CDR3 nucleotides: TGTGCCAGCAGCTCCCGACTAGCTGGTGCCGCAGATACGCAGTATTTT. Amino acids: CASSSRLAGAADTQYF.

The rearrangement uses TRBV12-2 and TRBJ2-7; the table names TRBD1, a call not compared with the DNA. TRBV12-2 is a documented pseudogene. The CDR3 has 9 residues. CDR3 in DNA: TGTGCAGGGCAGTACGAGCAGTACTTC. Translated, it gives CAGQYEQYF.

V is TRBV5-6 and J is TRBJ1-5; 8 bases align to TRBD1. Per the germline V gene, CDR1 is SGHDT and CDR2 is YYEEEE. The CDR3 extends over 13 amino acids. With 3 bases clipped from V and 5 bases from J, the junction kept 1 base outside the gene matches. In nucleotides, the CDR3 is TGTGCCAGCAGCTCGACAGGGGATCAGCCCCAGCATTTT. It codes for CASSSTGDQPQHF.

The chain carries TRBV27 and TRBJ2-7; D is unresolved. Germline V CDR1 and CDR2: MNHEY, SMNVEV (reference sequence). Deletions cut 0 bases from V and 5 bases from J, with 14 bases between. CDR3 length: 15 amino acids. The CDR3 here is CASSLSGPMGDEQYF. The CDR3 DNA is TGTGCCAGCAGTTTATCGGGCCCAATGGGTGACGAGCAGTACTTC.

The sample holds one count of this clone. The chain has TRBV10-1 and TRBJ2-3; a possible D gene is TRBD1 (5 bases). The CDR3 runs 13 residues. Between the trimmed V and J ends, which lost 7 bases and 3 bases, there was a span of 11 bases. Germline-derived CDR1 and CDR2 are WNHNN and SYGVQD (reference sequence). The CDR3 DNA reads TGCGCCAGCACCTCAGGGATAACAGATACGCAGTATTTT. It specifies CASTSGITDTQYF.

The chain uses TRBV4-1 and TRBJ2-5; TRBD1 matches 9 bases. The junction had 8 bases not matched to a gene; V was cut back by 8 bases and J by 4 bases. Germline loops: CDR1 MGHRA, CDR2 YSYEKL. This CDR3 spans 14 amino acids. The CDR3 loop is CASGETGGLETQYF. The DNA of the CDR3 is TGCGCCAGCGGCGAGACAGGGGGATTAGAGACCCAGTACTTC.

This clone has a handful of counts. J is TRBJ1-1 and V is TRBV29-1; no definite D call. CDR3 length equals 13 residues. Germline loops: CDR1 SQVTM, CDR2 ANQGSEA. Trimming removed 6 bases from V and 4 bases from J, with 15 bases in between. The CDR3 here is CSVATGVSTEAFF. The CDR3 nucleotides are TGCAGCGTAGCCACGGGAGTTAGCACTGAAGCTTTCTTT.

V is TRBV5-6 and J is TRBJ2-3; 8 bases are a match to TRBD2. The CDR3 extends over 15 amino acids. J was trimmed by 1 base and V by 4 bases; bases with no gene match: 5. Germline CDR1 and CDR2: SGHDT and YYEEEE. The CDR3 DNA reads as TGTGCCAGCAGCCAAAGCGGGGGTGGCACAGATACGCAGTATTTT. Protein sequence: CASSQSGGGTDTQYF.